This TCR beta chain was documented in a study of cytomegalovirus exposure and HLA in healthy donors. At the level of the study: As released early, the data held some 80 million unique TCRs from HLA-typed donors.

A note on this clone: Its antigen is undetermined.

This PCR relied on a set of 60 Vbeta primers and 13 Jbeta primers. The assay was immunoSEQ multiplex PCR, and TCRdb's table has in-frame clones only and misses some. The repertoire holds 110,000 to 150,000 clones, with 80% as singletons. Germline values: CDR1 SGHRS, CDR2 YFSETQ. CDR3 length: 14 amino acids. V lost 8 bases and J lost 3; bases outside the gene matches: 9. Study-wide points: For cytomegalovirus status, the classifier reportedly gave diagnoses with high specificity and sensitivity.

At sampling all donors were nominally healthy, likely with unrecorded immune exposures. What was sequenced was PBMCs. This receptor was taken from a middle-aged man in good health and CMV-seronegative. The rearrangement uses TRBV5-1 and TRBJ2-3, with TRBD1 identical over 7 bases. CDR3 coding DNA: TGCGCCAGTATGGGACAGCTTCGGACAGATACGCAGTATTTT. Its protein is CASMGQLRTDTQYF. Drawing the rest from reference TRBV5-1 and TRBJ2-3, the complete variable domain is KAGVTQTPRYLIKTRGQQVTLSCSPISGHRSVSWYQQTPGQGLQFLFEYFSETQRNKGNFPGRFSGRQFSNSRSEMNVSTLELGDSALYLCASMGQLRTDTQYFGPGTRLTVL.